Following are 2 T cell receptor beta chains from one sample sequenced in a study of early T cells in non-severe SARS-CoV-2 infection. Using its own MiXCR run on the 5' RACE reads, TCRdb lists one record per CDR3 protein. The sample includes 30,000 to 40,000 distinct CDR3 sequences, about 6.5% seen only once; the top ten take approximately 7.5%. The sequenced sample consisted of whole blood. These receptors all stem from an adult who was a healthcare worker with PCR-confirmed SARS-CoV-2 infection or an uninfected control (not recorded which).

This clonotype was seen repeatedly, ten times or more. The chain recombines TRBV27 with TRBJ2-7; tentative D call: TRBD2 (5 bases). Trimming cost V 2 bases and J 0 bases, with 5 bases left between them. The CDR3 is 13 amino acids. The germline gives CDR1 MNHEY, CDR2 SMNVEV (reference sequence). CDR3 in DNA: TGTGCCAGCAGTTTAAGCGGCTCCTACGAGCAGTACTTC. This encodes CASSLSGSYEQYF.

V and J are TRBV6-2 or TRBV6-3 and TRBJ2-2, with TRBD1 matching over 7 bases. The CDR3 is made up of 12 amino acids. V dropped 7 bases and J dropped 7; count of bases not matched to a gene: 3. Germline V gene lookup returns CDR1 MNHEY and CDR2 SVGEGT. The CDR3 bases are TGTGCCAGCAAAGGGGGCTTCGGGGAGCTGTTTTTT. Residues: CASKGGFGELFF.